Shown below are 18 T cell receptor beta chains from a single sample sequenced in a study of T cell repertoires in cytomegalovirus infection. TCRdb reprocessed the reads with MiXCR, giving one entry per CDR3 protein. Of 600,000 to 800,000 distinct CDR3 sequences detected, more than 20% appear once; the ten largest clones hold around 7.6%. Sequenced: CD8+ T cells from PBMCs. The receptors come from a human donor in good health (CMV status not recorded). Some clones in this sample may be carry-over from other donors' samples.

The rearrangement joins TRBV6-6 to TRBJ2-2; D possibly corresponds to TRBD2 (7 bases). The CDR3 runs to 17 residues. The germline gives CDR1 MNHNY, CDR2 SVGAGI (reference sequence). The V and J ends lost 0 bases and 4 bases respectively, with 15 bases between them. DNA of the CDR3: TGTGCCAGCAGTTACTCTAATGGGGGGGCGCGCACCGGGGAGCTGTTTTTT. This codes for CASSYSNGGARTGELFF.

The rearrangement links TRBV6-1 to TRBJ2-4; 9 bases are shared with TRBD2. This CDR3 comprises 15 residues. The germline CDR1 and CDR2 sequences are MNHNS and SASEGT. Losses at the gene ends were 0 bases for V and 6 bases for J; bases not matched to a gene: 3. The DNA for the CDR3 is TGTGCCAGCAGTGAAGCTGCGGGGGGGCGAAACATTCAGTACTTC. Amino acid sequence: CASSEAAGGRNIQYF.

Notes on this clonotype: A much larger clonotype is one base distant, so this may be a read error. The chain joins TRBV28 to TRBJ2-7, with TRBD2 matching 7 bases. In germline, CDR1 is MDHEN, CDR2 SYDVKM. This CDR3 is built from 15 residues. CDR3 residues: CANSSLMGGAYEQYV. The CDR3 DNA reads TGTGCCAACAGTTCCCTGATGGGGGGGGCCTACGAGCAGTACGTC.

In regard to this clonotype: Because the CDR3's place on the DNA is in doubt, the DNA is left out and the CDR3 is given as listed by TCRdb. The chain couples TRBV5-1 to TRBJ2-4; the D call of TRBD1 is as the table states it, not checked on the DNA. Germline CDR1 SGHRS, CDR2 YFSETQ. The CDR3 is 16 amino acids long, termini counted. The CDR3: CASSLWGRGAKNIQNF.

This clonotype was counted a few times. The CDR3 reads CASSSGQGLGSNQPQHF. The CDR3 DNA reads as TGTGCCAGCAGCTCTGGACAGGGGCTGGGAAGCAATCAGCCCCAGCATTTT. The V and J genes are TRBV7-2 and TRBJ1-5, with 9 bases lining up with TRBD1. J gave up 1 base and V 4 bases, and 8 bases lay outside the gene matches. Germline loops: CDR1 SGHTA, CDR2 FQGNSA. CDR3 size: 17 residues.

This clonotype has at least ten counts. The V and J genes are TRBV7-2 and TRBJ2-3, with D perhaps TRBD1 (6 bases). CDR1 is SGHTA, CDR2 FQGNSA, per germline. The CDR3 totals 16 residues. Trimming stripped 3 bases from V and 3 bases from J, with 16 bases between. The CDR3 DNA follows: TGTGCCAGCAGCTTTCCCTTCGAGGGGGAGACAGATACGCAGTATTTT. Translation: CASSFPFEGETDTQYF.

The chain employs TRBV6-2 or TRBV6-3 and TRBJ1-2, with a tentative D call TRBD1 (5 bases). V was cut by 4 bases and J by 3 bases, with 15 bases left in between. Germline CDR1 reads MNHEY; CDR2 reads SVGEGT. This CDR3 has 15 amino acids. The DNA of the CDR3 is TGTGCCAGCAGTTCTCCCGGGACTTCCCACTATGGCTACACCTTC. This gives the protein CASSSPGTSHYGYTF.

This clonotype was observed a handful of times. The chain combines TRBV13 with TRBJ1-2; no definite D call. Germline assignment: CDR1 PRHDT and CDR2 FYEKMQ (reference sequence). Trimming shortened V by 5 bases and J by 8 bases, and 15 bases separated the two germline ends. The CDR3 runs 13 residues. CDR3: CASSPLASDGYTF. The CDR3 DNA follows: TGTGCCAGCAGCCCCCTGGCCTCGGACGGCTACACCTTC.

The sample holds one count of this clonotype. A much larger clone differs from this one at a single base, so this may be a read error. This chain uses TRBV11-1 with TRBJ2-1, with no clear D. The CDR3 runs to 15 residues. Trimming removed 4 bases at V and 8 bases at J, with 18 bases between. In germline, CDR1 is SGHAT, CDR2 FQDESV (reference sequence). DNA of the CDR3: TGTGCCAGCAGCTACATACACTGCCCCGATGATGAGCAGTTCTTC. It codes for CASSYIHCPDDEQFF. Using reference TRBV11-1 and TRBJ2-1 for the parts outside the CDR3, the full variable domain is EAEVAQSPRYKITEKSQAVAFWCDPISGHATLYWYRQILGQGPELLVQFQDESVVDDSQLPKDRFSAERLKGVDSTLKIQPAELGDSAMYLCASSYIHCPDDEQFFGPGTRLTVL.

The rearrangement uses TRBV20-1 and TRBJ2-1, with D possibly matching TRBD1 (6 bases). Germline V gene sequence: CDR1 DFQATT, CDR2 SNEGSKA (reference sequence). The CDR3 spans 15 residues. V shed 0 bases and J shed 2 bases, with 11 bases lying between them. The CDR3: CSARDAGATYNEQFF. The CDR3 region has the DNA TGCAGTGCTAGAGATGCAGGGGCGACCTACAATGAGCAGTTCTTC.

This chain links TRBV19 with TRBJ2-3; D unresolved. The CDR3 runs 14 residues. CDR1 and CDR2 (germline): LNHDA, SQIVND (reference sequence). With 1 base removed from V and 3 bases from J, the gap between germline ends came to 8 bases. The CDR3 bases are TGTGCCAGTAGTATAGCGGGCTATACAGATACGCAGTATTTT. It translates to CASSIAGYTDTQYF.

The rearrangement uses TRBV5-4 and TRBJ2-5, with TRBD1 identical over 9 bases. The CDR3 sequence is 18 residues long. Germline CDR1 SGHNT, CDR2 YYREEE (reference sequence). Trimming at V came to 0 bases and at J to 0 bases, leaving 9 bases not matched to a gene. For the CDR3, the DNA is TGTGCCAGCAGCTTGGGGGAACCGGGACAGGGCCACCAAGAGACCCAGTACTTC. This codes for CASSLGEPGQGHQETQYF.

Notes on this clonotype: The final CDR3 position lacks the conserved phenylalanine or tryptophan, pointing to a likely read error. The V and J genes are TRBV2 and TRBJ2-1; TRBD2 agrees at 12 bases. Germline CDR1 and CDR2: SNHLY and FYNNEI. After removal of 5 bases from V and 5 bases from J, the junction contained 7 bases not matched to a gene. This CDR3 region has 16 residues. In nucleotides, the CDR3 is TGTGCCAGCAGTTCACCTAGCGGGGGGGCCGACAATGAGCAGTTCATC. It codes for CASSSPSGGADNEQFI.

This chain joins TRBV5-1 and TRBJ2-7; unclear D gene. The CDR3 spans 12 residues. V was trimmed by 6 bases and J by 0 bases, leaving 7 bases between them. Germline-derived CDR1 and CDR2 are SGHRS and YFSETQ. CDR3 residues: CASTPNSYEQYF. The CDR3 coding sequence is TGCGCCAGCACCCCGAACTCCTACGAGCAGTACTTC.

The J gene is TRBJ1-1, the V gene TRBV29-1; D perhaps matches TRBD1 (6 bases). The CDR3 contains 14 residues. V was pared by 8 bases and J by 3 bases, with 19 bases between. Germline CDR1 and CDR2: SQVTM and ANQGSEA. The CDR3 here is CSFQGDIGYTEAFF. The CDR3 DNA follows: TGCAGCTTCCAAGGGGACATTGGGTACACTGAAGCTTTCTTT.

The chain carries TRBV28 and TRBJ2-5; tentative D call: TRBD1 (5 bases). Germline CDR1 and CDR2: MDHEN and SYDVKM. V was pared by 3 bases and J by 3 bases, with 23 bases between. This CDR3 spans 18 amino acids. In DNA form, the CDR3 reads TGTGCCAGCAGTTTTTCAGGGATCGGGTGGGGCTCCGAAGAGACCCAGTACTTC. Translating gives CASSFSGIGWGSEETQYF.

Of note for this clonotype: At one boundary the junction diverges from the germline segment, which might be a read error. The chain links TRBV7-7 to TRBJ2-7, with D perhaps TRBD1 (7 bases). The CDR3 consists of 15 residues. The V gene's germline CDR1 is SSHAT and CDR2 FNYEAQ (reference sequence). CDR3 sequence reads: CASSLRRGTEYEQYF. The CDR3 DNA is TGTGCTAGCAGCTTACGGAGGGGGACAGAGTACGAGCAGTACTTC.

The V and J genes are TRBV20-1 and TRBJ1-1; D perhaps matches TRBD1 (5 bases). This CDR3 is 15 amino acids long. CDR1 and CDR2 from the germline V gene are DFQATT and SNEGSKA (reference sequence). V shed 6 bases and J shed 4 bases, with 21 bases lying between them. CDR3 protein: CSAEGTGPGGTEAFF. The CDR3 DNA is TGCAGTGCCGAAGGGACGGGGCCGGGGGGCACTGAAGCTTTCTTT.